This TCR beta chain was documented in a study of cytomegalovirus exposure and HLA in healthy donors. Overall study results and limits: An analysis was carried out later, and it reportedly showed fewer N-insertions in an Asian-associated ancestry cluster than the roughly 700-donor mean. Trimming of TCR beta V- and J-genes showed a link, identified in a later analysis, to a missense DCLRE1C variant.

This CDR3 spans 13 amino acids. Germline lookup yields CDR1 SGHAT and CDR2 FQNNGV. V was trimmed by 5 bases and J by 7 bases, leaving 12 bases between them. A remark on this clone: Its antigen remains unidentified.

Donors had nominal health at sampling but likely had unrecorded immune exposures. PCR primers comprised 60 Vbeta and 13 Jbeta primers. TCRdb's table, derived via immunoSEQ multiplex PCR, lists solely in-frame clones and lacks some. The data include roughly 70,000 clones; the top ten clones carry 6% to 8%. The chain combines TRBV11-2 with TRBJ2-1; D might be TRBD2 (6 bases). This clonotype originated in a female donor in good health and CMV-seropositive. The sample was PBMCs. The CDR3 reads CASSRGGGNEQFF. The CDR3 DNA sequence: TGTGCCAGCAGCCGGGGTGGGGGGAATGAGCAGTTCTTC.